This T cell receptor (beta chain) stems from a study of T cells in Graves' hyperthyroidism and ophthalmopathy. In its sample, this clonotype was seen many times. Antigen unknown. Notes on the study in general: A 13 V-J model separated ophthalmopathy from stable hyperthyroidism. Most thyroid clonotypes that were expanded above 0.001 also turned up in blood.

In the ophthalmopathy cohort, Clinical Activity Score was at least 3, NOSPECS grade at least 4, and duration under 3 months. Clinical symptoms, serum thyroxine, TRAb, thyroid ultrasound and orbital computed tomography informed diagnoses. From germline, CDR1 is LNHDA and CDR2 SQIVND (reference sequence). Trimming cost V 8 bases and J 5 bases; bases outside gene matches: 8. The CDR3 consists of 14 residues. RNA transcripts were the template for amplifying TCR beta CDR3 regions. During a first-round RT-PCR of the TCR CDR3, the HTBI primer set was used. TCRdb re-analysed the multiplex PCR reads in MiXCR, keeping a single row per CDR3 protein. Here the sample spans over 500,000 distinct CDR3 sequences, roughly 17% being singletons.

Specimen: blood. This clonotype was obtained from a woman aged 18 to 35 with Graves' ophthalmopathy. This chain connects TRBV19 to TRBJ1-1; 10 bases are shared with TRBD1. CDR3 nucleotide sequence: TGTGCCAGTGCAGACAGGGGGCAGGGTACTGAAGCTTTCTTT. This codes for CASADRGQGTEAFF.